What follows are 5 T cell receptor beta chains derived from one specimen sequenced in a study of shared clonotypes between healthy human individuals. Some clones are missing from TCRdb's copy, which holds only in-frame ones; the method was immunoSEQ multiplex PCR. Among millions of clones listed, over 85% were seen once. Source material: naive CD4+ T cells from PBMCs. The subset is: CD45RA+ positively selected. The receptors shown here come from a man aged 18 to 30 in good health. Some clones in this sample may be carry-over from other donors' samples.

The CDR3, as DNA: TGTGCCAGCAGTCGGGGGCTCGAAGGGAACACTGAAGCTTTCTTT. It translates to CASSRGLEGNTEAFF. This chain uses TRBV25-1 with TRBJ1-1, with D tentatively TRBD1 (6 bases). There are 15 residues in the CDR3. Trimming took off 5 bases at V and 1 base at J, with 14 bases between the two ends. CDR1 and CDR2 from the germline V gene are MGHDK and SYGVNS.

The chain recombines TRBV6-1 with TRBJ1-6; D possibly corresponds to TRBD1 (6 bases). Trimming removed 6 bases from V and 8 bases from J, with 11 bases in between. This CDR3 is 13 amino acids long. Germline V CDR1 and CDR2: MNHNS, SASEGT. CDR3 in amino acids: CASRTGRDSPLHF. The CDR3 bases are TGTGCCAGCAGGACAGGCCGGGATTCACCCCTCCACTTT.

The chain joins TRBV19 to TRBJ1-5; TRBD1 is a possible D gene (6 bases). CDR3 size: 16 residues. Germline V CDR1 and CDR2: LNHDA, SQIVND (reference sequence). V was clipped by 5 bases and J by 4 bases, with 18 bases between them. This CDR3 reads CASSSGGTIPNQPQHF. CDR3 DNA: TGTGCCAGTAGTTCTGGTGGGACAATCCCTAATCAGCCCCAGCATTTT.

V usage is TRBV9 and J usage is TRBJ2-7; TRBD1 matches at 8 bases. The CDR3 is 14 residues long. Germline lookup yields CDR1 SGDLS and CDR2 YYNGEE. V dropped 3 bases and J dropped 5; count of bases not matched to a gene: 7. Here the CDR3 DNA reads TGTGCCAGCAGCGGACCAGGGGGCGGAGACGAGCAGTACTTC. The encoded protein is CASSGPGGGDEQYF.

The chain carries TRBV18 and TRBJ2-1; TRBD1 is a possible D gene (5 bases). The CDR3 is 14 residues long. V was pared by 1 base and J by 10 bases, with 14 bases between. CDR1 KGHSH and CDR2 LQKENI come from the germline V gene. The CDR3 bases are TGTGCCAGCTCACCACGTACCTGGGGCTGGGAGCAGTTCTTC. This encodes CASSPRTWGWEQFF.